These T cell receptor beta chains were read from a single sample in a study of cytomegalovirus exposure and HLA in healthy donors. TCRdb's copy holds only in-frame clones and misses some; the assay was immunoSEQ multiplex PCR. The sample lists 250,000 to 350,000 clones, 87% seen once, with about 1% in the top ten. Sequenced input: PBMCs. These receptors were taken from a woman under 40 in good health and CMV-seropositive. Each CDR3 is given with its conserved first and last residue. The D gene is left open where the match is weak. Clone size is not always given. Where it is, it says once, few, many or a class for expanded clones.

D: TRBD1; size: NA; length: 15; V: TRBV27; J: TRBJ1-2; CDR3: CASSYARDSYYGYTF; DNA: TGTGCCAGCAGTTATGCCCGGGACAGCTACTATGGCTACACCTTC
D: TRBD2; size: NA; length: 17; V: TRBV7-6; J: TRBJ2-7; CDR3: CASSLTASGLSSYEQYF; DNA: TGTGCCAGCAGCTTAACGGCTAGCGGGCTGAGCTCCTACGAGCAGTACTTC
D: NA; size: NA; length: 15; V: TRBV15; J: TRBJ1-5; CDR3: CATSRDWAPNQPQHF; DNA: TGTGCCACCAGCAGAGATTGGGCACCAAATCAGCCCCAGCATTTT
D: NA; size: NA; length: 14; V: TRBV5-1; J: TRBJ2-3; CDR3: CASSLGVHTDTQYF; DNA: TGCGCCAGCAGCTTGGGGGTGCACACAGATACGCAGTATTTT
D: NA; size: NA; length: 14; V: TRBV7-2; J: TRBJ2-7; CDR3: CASSFYHSSYEQYF; DNA: TGTGCCAGCAGCTTCTATCATAGCTCCTACGAGCAGTACTTC
D: NA; size: NA; length: 15; V: TRBV5-1; J: TRBJ1-5; CDR3: CASSLDLRPNQPQHF; DNA: TGCGCCAGCAGCTTGGATCTCCGCCCCAATCAGCCCCAGCATTTT
D: NA; size: NA; length: 16; V: TRBV12-5; J: TRBJ2-7; CDR3: CASGLAPGHRPIEQYF; DNA: TGTGCTAGTGGTTTGGCACCGGGACACCGACCTATCGAGCAGTACTTC
D: NA; size: NA; length: 17; V: TRBV5-1; J: TRBJ1-3; CDR3: CASSETPTARSGNTIYF; DNA: TGCGCCAGCAGCGAGACGCCGACAGCCCGCTCTGGAAACACCATATATTTT
D: TRBD1; size: NA; length: 13; V: TRBV27; J: TRBJ1-2; CDR3: CASSSAQGTGYTF; DNA: TGTGCCAGCAGTTCTGCACAGGGGACTGGCTACACCTTC
D: TRBD2; size: NA; length: 13; V: TRBV9; J: TRBJ2-7; CDR3: CASAGGPLYEQYF; DNA: TGTGCCAGCGCGGGGGGCCCCCTTTACGAGCAGTACTTC
D: TRBD2; size: NA; length: 18; V: TRBV7-3; J: TRBJ2-6; CDR3: CASSFTGTRHSGANVLTF; DNA: TGTGCCAGCAGCTTTACAGGGACTAGGCACTCTGGGGCCAACGTCCTGACTTTC
D: NA; size: NA; length: 14; V: TRBV7-9; J: TRBJ1-5; CDR3: CASSPGWGNQPQHF; DNA: TGTGCCAGCAGCCCAGGTTGGGGCAATCAGCCCCAGCATTTT
D: TRBD1; size: NA; length: 14; V: TRBV6-1; J: TRBJ1-5; CDR3: CASKGAPTHQPQHF; DNA: TGTGCCAGCAAGGGGGCGCCGACTCATCAGCCCCAGCATTTT
D: NA; size: NA; length: 14; V: TRBV14; J: TRBJ2-7; CDR3: CASSQGLAGTQQYF; DNA: TGTGCCAGCAGCCAAGGTCTAGCCGGTACGCAGCAGTACTTC
D: NA; size: NA; length: 14; V: TRBV2; J: TRBJ2-5; CDR3: CASNLLANQETQYF; DNA: TGTGCCAGCAACCTCCTAGCGAACCAAGAGACCCAGTACTTC
D: NA; size: few; length: 13; V: TRBV19; J: TRBJ1-5; CDR3: CASSTQGNQPQHF; DNA: TGTGCCAGTAGTACCCAGGGGAATCAGCCCCAGCATTTT
D: NA; size: once; length: 15; V: TRBV7-9; J: TRBJ1-1; CDR3: CASSFPRPGRVEAFF; DNA: TGTGCCAGCAGCTTCCCCCGCCCAGGGAGGGTTGAAGCTTTCTTT
D: NA; size: NA; length: 11; V: TRBV19; J: TRBJ1-2; CDR3: CASSTDYGYTF; DNA: TGTGCCAGTAGTACGGACTATGGCTACACCTTC
D: NA; size: NA; length: 13; V: TRBV27; J: TRBJ1-2; CDR3: CASTRGGNYGYTF; DNA: TGTGCCAGCACCAGAGGGGGTAACTATGGCTACACCTTC
D: NA; size: NA; length: 14; V: TRBV5-4; J: TRBJ1-3; CDR3: CASSLANSGNTIYF; DNA: TGTGCCAGCAGCTTGGCCAACTCTGGAAACACCATATATTTT
D: NA; size: NA; length: 14; V: TRBV5-1; J: TRBJ1-1; CDR3: CAAASDPTSTEAFF; DNA: TGCGCCGCCGCATCGGACCCCACGAGCACTGAAGCTTTCTTT
D: NA; size: NA; length: 16; V: TRBV4-2; J: TRBJ1-4; CDR3: CASSQGDSSSNEKLFF; DNA: TGTGCCAGCAGCCAAGGAGACAGTTCGTCTAATGAAAAACTGTTTTTT
D: TRBD1; size: once; length: 15; V: TRBV5-6; J: TRBJ2-7; CDR3: CASSQTGQGLYEQYF; DNA: TGTGCCAGCAGTCAAACGGGACAGGGGCTCTACGAGCAGTACTTC
D: TRBD1; size: few; length: 15; V: TRBV18; J: TRBJ1-1; CDR3: CASSPGQQLNTEAFF; DNA: TGTGCCAGCTCGCCGGGACAGCAACTGAACACTGAAGCTTTCTTT
D: NA; size: NA; length: 12; V: TRBV10-3; J: TRBJ2-5; CDR3: CAISSGVETQYF; DNA: TGTGCCATCAGTTCTGGAGTGGAGACCCAGTACTTC
D: NA; size: NA; length: 12; V: TRBV2; J: TRBJ2-5; CDR3: CASIGDAETQYF; DNA: TGTGCCAGCATTGGAGACGCGGAGACCCAGTACTTC
D: NA; size: NA; length: 16; V: TRBV5-8; J: TRBJ2-7; CDR3: CASSPEVGRPSYEQYF; DNA: TGTGCCAGCAGCCCGGAAGTAGGGAGACCCTCCTACGAGCAGTACTTC
D: TRBD1; size: NA; length: 14; V: TRBV5-6; J: TRBJ1-4; CDR3: CASSRQGGNEKLFF; DNA: TGTGCCAGCAGCCGACAGGGAGGCAATGAAAAACTGTTTTTT
D: NA; size: few; length: 13; V: TRBV6-4; J: TRBJ1-2; CDR3: CASKVSRVYGYTF; DNA: TGTGCCAGCAAAGTCTCTCGGGTTTATGGCTACACCTTC
D: NA; size: NA; length: 18; V: TRBV7-3; J: TRBJ2-1; CDR3: CASSLSFQRVRGHNEQFF; DNA: TGTGCCAGCAGCTTAAGCTTCCAAAGGGTCCGCGGGCACAATGAGCAGTTCTTC
D: NA; size: NA; length: 14; V: TRBV5-1; J: TRBJ1-1; CDR3: CASTLGGKNTEAFF; DNA: TGCGCCAGCACCCTGGGGGGAAAGAACACTGAAGCTTTCTTT
D: NA; size: NA; length: 11; V: TRBV14; J: TRBJ2-7; CDR3: CASSQFSQQYF; DNA: TGTGCCAGCAGCCAATTCTCCCAGCAGTACTTC
D: TRBD1; size: once; length: 11; V: TRBV20-1; J: TRBJ2-1; CDR3: CSANRGVVKFF; DNA: TGCAGTGCTAACAGGGGGGTAGTTAAGTTCTTC